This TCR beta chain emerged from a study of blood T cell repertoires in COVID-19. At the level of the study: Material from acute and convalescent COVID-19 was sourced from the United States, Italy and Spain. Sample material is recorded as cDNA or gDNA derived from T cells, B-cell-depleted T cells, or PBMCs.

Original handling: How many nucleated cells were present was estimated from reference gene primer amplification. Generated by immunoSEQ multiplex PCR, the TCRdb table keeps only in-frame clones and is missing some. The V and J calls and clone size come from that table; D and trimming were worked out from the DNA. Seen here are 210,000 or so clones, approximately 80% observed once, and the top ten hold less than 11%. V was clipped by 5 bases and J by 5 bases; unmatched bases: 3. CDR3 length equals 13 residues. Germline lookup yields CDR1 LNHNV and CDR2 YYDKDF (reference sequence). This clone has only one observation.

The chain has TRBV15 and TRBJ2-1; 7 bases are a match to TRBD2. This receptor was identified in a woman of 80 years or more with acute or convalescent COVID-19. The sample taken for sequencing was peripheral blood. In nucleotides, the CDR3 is TGTGCCACCAGCGCGGGAGCGGACAATGAGCAGTTCTTC. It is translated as CATSAGADNEQFF.